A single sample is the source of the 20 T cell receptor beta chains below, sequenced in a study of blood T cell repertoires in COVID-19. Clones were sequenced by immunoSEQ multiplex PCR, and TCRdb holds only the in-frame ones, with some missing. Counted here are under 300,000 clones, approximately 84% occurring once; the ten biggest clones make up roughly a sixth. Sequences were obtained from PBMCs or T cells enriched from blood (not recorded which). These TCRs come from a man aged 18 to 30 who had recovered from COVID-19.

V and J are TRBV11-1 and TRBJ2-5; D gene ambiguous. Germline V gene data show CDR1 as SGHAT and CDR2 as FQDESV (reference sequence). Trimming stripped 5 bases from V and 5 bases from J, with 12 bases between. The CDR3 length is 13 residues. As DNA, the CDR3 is TGTGCCAGCAGCCCACCAGGCTTTGAGACCCAGTACTTC. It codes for CASSPPGFETQYF.

The CDR3 sequence is CSASMAGGPYNEQFF. As DNA, the CDR3 is TGCAGTGCTAGTATGGCGGGAGGACCGTACAATGAGCAGTTCTTC. The genes are TRBV20-1 and TRBJ2-1, with 8 positions matching TRBD2. Per the germline V gene, CDR1 is DFQATT and CDR2 is SNEGSKA (reference sequence). V lost 3 bases, J lost 4 bases, and 8 bases stayed unmatched. The CDR3 runs 15 residues.

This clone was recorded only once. CDR3 coding DNA: TGTGCCAGTTGGACAGGGTCCACTGAAGCTTTCTTT. This translates into CASWTGSTEAFF. The V gene is TRBV19, the J gene TRBJ1-1; 8 nucleotides align to TRBD1. The CDR3 contains 12 residues. CDR1 and CDR2 from the germline V gene are LNHDA and SQIVND (reference sequence). After removal of 8 bases from V and 4 bases from J, the junction contained 3 bases not matched to a gene.

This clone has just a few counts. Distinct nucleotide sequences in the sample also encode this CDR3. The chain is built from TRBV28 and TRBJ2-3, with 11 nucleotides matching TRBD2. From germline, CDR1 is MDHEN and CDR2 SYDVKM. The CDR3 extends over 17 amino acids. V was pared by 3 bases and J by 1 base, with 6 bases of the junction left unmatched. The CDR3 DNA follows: TGTGCCAGCAGTTTTCCCGGGACTAGCGGACGCACAGATACGCAGTATTTT. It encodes CASSFPGTSGRTDTQYF.

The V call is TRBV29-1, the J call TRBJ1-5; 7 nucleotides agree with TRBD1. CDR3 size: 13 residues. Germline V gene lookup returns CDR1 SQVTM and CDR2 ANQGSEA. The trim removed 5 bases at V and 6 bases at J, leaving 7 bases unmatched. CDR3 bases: TGCAGCGTTAAGACAGGGTCGGGTCAGCCCCAGCATTTT. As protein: CSVKTGSGQPQHF.

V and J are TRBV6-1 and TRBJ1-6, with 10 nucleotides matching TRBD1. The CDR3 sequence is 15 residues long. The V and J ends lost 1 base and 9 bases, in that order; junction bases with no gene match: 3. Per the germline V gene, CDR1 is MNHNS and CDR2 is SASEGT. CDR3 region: CASSEGDRGPSPLHF. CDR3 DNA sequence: TGTGCCAGCAGTGAAGGAGACAGGGGGCCTTCACCCCTCCACTTT.

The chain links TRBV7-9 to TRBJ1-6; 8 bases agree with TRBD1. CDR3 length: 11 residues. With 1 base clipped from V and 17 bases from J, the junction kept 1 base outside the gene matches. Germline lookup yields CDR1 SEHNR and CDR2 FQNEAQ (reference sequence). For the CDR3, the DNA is TGTGCCAGCAGCTTAGGGACAGGGATCCACTTT. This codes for CASSLGTGIHF. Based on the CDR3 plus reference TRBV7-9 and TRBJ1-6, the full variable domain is DTGVSQNPRHKITKRGQNVTFRCDPISEHNRLYWYRQTLGQGPEFLTYFQNEAQLEKSRLLSDRFSAERPKGSFSTLEIQRTEQGDSAMYLCASSLGTGIHFGNGTRLTVT.

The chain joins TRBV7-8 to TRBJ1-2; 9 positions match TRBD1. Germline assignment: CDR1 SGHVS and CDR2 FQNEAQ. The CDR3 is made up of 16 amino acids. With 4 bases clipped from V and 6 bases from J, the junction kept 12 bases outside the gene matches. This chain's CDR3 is CASSSPLMDRGNGYTF. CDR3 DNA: TGTGCCAGCAGCTCCCCTCTAATGGACAGGGGAAATGGCTACACCTTC.

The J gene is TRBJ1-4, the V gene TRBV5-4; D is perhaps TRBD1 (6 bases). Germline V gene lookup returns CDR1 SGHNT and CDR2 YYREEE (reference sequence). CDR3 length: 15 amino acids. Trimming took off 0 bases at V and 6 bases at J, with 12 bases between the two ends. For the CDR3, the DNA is TGTGCCAGCAGCTTGGGGGGGTCAGGGGATGAAAAACTGTTTTTT. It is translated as CASSLGGSGDEKLFF.

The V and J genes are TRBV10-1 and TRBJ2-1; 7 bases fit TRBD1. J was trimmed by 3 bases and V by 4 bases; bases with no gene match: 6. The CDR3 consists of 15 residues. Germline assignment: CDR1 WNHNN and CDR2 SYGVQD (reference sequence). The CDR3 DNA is TGCGCCAGCAGTGGAGGGACAGTAAGCTACAATGAGCAGTTCTTC. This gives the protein CASSGGTVSYNEQFF.

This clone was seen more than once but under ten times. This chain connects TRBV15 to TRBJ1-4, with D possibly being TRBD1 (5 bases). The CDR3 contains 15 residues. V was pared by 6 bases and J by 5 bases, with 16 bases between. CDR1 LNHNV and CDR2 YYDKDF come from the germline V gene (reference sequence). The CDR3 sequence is CATRGLGITNEKLFF. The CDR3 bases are TGTGCCACCAGGGGGCTGGGGATAACGAATGAAAAACTGTTTTTT. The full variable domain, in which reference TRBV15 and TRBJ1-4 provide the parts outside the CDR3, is DAMVIQNPRYQVTQFGKPVTLSCSQTLNHNVMYWYQQKSSQAPKLLFHYYDKDFNNEADTPDNFQSRRPNTSFCFLDIRSPGLGDTAMYLCATRGLGITNEKLFFGSGTQLSVL.

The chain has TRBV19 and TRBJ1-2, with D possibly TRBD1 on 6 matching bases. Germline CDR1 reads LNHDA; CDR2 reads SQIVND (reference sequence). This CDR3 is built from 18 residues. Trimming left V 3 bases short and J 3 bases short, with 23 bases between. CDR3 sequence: CASSMYQGIPSVDYGYTF. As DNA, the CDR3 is TGTGCCAGTAGTATGTATCAGGGGATCCCATCCGTGGACTATGGCTACACCTTC.

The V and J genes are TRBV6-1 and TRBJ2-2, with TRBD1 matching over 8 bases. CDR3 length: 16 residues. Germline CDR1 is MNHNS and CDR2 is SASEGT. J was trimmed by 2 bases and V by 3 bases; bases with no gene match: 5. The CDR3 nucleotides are TGTGCCAGCAGTGATTGGCAGGGGGCTAACACCGGGGAGCTGTTTTTT. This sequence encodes CASSDWQGANTGELFF.

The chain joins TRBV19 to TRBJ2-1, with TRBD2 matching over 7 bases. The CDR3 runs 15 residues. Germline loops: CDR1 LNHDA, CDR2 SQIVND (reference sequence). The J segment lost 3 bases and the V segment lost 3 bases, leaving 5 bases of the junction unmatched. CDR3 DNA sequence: TGTGCCAGTAGTATGTGGGAGGGATACTACAATGAGCAGTTCTTC. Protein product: CASSMWEGYYNEQFF.

The CDR3: CATSDRDRYADTQYF. Written as DNA, the CDR3 is TGTGCCACCAGTGATCGGGACAGGTACGCAGATACGCAGTATTTT. This sequence joins TRBV24-1 and TRBJ2-3; 8 positions agree with TRBD1. Germline values: CDR1 KGHDR, CDR2 SFDVKD. There are 15 residues in the CDR3. V shed 3 bases and J 4 bases; nucleotides not matched to a gene: 5.

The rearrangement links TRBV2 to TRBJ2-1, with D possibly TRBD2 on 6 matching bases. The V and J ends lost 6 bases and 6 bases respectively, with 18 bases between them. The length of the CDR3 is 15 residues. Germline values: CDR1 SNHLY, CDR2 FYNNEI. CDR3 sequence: CASRPSASLTNEQFF. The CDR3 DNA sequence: TGTGCCAGCAGACCTAGCGCCTCTCTCACCAATGAGCAGTTCTTC.

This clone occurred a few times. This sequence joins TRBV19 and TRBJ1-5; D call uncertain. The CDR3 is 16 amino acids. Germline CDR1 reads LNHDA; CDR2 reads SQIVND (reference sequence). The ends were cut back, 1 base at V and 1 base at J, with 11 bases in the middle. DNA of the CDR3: TGTGCCAGTAGTATAGGGTGGGCAGAAAGCAATCAGCCCCAGCATTTT. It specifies CASSIGWAESNQPQHF.

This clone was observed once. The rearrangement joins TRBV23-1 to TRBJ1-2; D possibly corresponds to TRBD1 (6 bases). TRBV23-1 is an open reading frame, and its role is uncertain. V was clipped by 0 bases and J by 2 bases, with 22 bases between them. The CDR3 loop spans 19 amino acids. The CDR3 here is CASSQSHRDIETLNYGYTF. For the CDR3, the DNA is TGCGCCAGCAGTCAATCCCACCGGGACATAGAAACGTTAAACTATGGCTACACCTTC.

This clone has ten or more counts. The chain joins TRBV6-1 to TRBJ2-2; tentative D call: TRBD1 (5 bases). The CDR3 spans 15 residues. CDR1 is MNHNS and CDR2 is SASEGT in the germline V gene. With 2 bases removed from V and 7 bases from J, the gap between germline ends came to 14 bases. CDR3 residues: CASSEPRDGIGELFF. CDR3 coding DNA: TGTGCCAGCAGTGAACCCAGGGATGGGATCGGGGAGCTGTTTTTT.

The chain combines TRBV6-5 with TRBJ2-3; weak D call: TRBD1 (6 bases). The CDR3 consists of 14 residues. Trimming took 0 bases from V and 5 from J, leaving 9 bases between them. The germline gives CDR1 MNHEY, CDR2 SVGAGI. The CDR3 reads CASSYSTGLDTQYF. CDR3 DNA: TGTGCCAGCAGTTACTCAACAGGGTTAGATACGCAGTATTTT.